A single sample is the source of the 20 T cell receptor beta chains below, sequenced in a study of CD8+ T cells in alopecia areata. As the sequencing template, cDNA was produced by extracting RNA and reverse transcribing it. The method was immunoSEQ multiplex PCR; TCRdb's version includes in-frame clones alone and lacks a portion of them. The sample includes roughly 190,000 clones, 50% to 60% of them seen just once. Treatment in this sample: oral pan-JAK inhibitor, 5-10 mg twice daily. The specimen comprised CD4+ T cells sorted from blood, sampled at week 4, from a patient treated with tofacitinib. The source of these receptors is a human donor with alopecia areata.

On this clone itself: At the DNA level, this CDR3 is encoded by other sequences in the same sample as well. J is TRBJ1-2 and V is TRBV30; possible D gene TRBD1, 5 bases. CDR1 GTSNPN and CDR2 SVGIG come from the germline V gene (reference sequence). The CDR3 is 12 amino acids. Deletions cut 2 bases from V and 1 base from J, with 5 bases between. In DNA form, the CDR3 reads TGTGCCTGGAGTCAGGGTAACTATGGCTACACCTTC. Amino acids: CAWSQGNYGYTF.

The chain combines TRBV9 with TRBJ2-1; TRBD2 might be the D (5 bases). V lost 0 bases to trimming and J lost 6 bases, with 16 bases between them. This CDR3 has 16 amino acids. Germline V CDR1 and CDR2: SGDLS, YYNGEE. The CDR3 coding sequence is TGTGCCAGCAGCGTAGCCCCCATACTAGTATCCAATGAGCAGTTCTTC. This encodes CASSVAPILVSNEQFF.

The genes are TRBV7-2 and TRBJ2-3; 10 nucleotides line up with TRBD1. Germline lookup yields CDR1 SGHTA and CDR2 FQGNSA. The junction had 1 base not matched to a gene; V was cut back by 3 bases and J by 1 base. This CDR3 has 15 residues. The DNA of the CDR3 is TGTGCCAGCAGCTTCGGGACAGGGGGCACAGATACGCAGTATTTT. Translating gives CASSFGTGGTDTQYF.

CDR3 sequence: CASSHPQGGKMETQYF. CDR3 DNA sequence: TGCGCCAGCAGCCACCCCCAAGGGGGGAAGATGGAGACCCAGTACTTC. This chain connects TRBV4-1 to TRBJ2-5; D is perhaps TRBD1 or TRBD2 (6 bases each). V was clipped by 3 bases and J by 5 bases, with 19 bases between them. The CDR3 totals 16 residues. Germline V gene lookup returns CDR1 MGHRA and CDR2 YSYEKL.

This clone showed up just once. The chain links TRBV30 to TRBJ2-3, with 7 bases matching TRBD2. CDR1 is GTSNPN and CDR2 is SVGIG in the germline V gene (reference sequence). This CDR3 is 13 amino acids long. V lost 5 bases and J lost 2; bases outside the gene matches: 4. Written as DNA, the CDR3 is TGTGCCTGGTCGAGCGGGGACACAGATACGCAGTATTTT. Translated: CAWSSGDTDTQYF.

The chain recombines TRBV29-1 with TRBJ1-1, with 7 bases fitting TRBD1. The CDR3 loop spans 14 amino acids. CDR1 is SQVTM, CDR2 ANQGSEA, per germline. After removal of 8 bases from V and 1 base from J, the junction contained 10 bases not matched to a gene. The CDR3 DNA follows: TGCAGCATTCCCGCAGGGGGTCCGAACACTGAAGCTTTCTTT. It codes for CSIPAGGPNTEAFF.

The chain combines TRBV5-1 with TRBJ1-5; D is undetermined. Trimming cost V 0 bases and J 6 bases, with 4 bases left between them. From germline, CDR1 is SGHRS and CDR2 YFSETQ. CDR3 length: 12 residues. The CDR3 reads CASSLDGQPQHF. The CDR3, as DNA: TGCGCCAGCAGCTTGGACGGTCAGCCCCAGCATTTT.

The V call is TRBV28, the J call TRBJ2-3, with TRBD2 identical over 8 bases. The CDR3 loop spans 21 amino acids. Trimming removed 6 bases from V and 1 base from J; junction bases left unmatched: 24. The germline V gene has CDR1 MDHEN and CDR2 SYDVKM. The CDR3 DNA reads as TGTGCCAGCAGCACCCCATGGAGCGGGGGTTTATTGATAGTGGGCACAGATACGCAGTATTTT. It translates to CASSTPWSGGLLIVGTDTQYF.

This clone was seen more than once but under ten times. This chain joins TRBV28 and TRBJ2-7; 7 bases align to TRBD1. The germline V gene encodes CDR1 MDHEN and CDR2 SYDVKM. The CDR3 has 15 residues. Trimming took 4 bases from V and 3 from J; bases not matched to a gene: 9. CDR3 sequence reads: CASSSLDRLLYEQYF. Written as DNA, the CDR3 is TGTGCCAGCAGTTCCCTGGACAGGCTGCTCTACGAGCAGTACTTC.

Written as DNA, the CDR3 is TGCAGCGTTGAAGTCCGTGGGCGCGAAAACACCATATATTTT. This gives the protein CSVEVRGRENTIYF. The V call is TRBV29-1, the J call TRBJ1-3; D unclear. The length of the CDR3 is 14 residues. Trimming removed 1 base at V and 6 bases at J, with 13 bases between. Germline V gene lookup returns CDR1 SQVTM and CDR2 ANQGSEA. The full variable domain, with the rest looked up from reference TRBV29-1 and TRBJ1-3, is SAVISQKPSRDICQRGTSLTIQCQVDSQVTMMFWYRQQPGQSLTLIATANQGSEATYESGFVIDKFPISRPNLTFSTLTVSNMSPEDSSIYLCSVEVRGRENTIYFGEGSWLTVV.

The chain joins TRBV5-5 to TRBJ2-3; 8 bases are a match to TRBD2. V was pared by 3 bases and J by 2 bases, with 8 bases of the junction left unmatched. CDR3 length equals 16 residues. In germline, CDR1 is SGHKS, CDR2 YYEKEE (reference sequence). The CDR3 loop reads CASSWGAGEITDTQYF. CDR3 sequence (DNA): TGTGCCAGCAGCTGGGGAGCGGGGGAGATCACAGATACGCAGTATTTT.

The CDR3 sequence is CASSYPGTGNQYF. Here the CDR3 DNA reads TGTGCCAGCAGTTACCCGGGGACAGGGAACCAGTACTTC. The chain couples TRBV6-5 to TRBJ2-7; 9 bases line up with TRBD1. CDR1 and CDR2 from the germline V gene are MNHEY and SVGAGI. This CDR3 is built from 13 residues. V dropped 2 bases and J dropped 10; count of bases not matched to a gene: 6.

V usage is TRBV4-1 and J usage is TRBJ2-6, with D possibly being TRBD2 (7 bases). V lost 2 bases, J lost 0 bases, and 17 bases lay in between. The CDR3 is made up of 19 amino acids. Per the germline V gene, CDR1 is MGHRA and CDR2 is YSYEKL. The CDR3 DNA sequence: TGCGCCAGCAGCCAAAATTCTGCGGGGGCAAACTCTGGGGCCAACGTCCTGACTTTC. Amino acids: CASSQNSAGANSGANVLTF.

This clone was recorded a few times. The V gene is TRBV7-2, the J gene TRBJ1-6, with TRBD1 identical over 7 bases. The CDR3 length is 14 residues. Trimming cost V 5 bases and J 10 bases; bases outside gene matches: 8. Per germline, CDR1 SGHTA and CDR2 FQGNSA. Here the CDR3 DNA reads TGTGCCAGCAGCCATACAGGGGAGGGCTCACCCCTCCACTTT. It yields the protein CASSHTGEGSPLHF.

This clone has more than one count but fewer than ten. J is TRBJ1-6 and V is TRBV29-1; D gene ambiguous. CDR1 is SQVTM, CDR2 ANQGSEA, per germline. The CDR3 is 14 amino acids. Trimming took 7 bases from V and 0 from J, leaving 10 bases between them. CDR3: CSATSGSYNSPLHF. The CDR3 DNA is TGCAGCGCAACAAGCGGCTCCTATAATTCACCCCTCCACTTT.

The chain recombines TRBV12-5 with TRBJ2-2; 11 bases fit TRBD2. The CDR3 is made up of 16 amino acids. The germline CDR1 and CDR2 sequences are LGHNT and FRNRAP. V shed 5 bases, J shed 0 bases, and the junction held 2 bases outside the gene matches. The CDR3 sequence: CASGLGLAANTGELFF. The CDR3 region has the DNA TGTGCTAGTGGTCTGGGACTAGCGGCGAACACCGGGGAGCTGTTTTTT.

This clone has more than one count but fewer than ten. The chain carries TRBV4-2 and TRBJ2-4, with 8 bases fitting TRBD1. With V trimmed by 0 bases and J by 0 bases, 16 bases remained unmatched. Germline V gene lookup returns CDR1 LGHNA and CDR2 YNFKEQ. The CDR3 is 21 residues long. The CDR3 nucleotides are TGTGCCAGCAGCCAAGAACCTCCGGGACAGGTTACGCTATTAGCCAAAAACATTCAGTACTTC. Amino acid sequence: CASSQEPPGQVTLLAKNIQYF.

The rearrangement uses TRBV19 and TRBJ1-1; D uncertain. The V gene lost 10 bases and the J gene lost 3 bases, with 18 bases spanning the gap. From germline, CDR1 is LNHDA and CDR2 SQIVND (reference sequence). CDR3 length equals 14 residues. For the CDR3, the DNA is TGTGCCACCAGGAGAGGCGGACCGCACACTGAAGCTTTCTTT. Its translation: CATRRGGPHTEAFF.

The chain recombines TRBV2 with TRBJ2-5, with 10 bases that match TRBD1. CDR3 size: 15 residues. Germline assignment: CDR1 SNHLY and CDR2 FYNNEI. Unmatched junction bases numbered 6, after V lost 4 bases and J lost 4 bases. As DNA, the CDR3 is TGTGCCAGCAGTGGGGACAGGGGAGGTGGAGAGACCCAGTACTTC. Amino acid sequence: CASSGDRGGGETQYF.

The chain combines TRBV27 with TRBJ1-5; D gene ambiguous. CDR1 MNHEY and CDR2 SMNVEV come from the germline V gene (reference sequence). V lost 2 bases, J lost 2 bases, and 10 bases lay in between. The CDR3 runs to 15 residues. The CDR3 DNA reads TGTGCCAGCAGTTTAGAGGGTTTGGGCAATCAGCCCCAGCATTTT. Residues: CASSLEGLGNQPQHF.